The 7 T cell receptor beta chains below were found in one sample sequenced in a study of identifying expanded T cells in peripheral blood (dated by TCRdb to about 2019). Library method: the immunoSEQ multiplex PCR assay. TCRdb's version of the immuneACCESS table is confined to in-frame rearrangements and falls short of the full clone set. An unresolved V gene accounts for under half of the shortfall where checked; the remainder is of unknown origin. This sample is represented by under 70,000 clones; 70% to 90% of them were singletons. The ten largest clonotypes hold roughly 5% of the sample. Sequencing input: blood. Every receptor here comes from a person aged 18 to 75 in good health.

This clone has only one observation. The genes are TRBV4-1 and TRBJ2-7; D is perhaps TRBD1 (6 bases). V lost 4 bases and J 0 bases, leaving 13 bases between the germline ends. CDR1 is MGHRA, CDR2 YSYEKL, per germline. The CDR3 length is 15 residues. In nucleotides, the CDR3 is TGCGCCAGCAGCCGTCCAATGGACAGCTCCTACGAGCAGTACTTC. Amino acids: CASSRPMDSSYEQYF.

The genes are TRBV6-5 and TRBJ1-6, with D possibly TRBD1 on 5 matching bases. Trimming shortened V by 6 bases and J by 4 bases, and 10 bases separated the two germline ends. CDR3 size: 14 residues. Per germline, CDR1 MNHEY and CDR2 SVGAGI. CDR3 nucleotides: TGTGCCAGCAGACGAGGGGCTTATAATTCACCCCTCCACTTT. The encoded protein is CASRRGAYNSPLHF.

The chain joins TRBV25-1 to TRBJ2-5; no definite D call. CDR1 is MGHDK, CDR2 SYGVNS, per germline. This CDR3 is built from 15 residues. Deletions cut 1 base from V and 0 bases from J, with 9 bases between. This CDR3 reads CASSEWVEYQETQYF. The CDR3 coding sequence is TGTGCCAGCAGTGAATGGGTGGAATACCAAGAGACCCAGTACTTC.

The CDR3 DNA reads TGTGCCTGGAGTGTACACTCTGGGGCCAACGTCCTGACTTTC. This translates into CAWSVHSGANVLTF. The V gene is TRBV30, the J gene TRBJ2-6, with unresolved D. CDR3 length equals 14 residues. The germline V and J ends were trimmed by 0 bases and 0 bases, with 3 bases remaining between them. The germline V gene has CDR1 GTSNPN and CDR2 SVGIG (reference sequence).

J is TRBJ2-3 and V is TRBV15; possible D gene TRBD2, 5 bases. The germline V gene has CDR1 LNHNV and CDR2 YYDKDF (reference sequence). The CDR3 spans 14 residues. V lost 4 bases and J lost 2, with 10 bases in between. The CDR3 loop reads CATSMRADTDTQYF. For the CDR3, the DNA is TGTGCCACCAGCATGCGGGCCGACACAGATACGCAGTATTTT. Complete variable domain (other parts from reference TRBV15 and TRBJ2-3): DAMVIQNPRYQVTQFGKPVTLSCSQTLNHNVMYWYQQKSSQAPKLLFHYYDKDFNNEADTPDNFQSRRPNTSFCFLDIRSPGLGDTAMYLCATSMRADTDTQYFGPGTRLTVL.

The J gene is TRBJ1-6, the V gene TRBV29-1, with unresolved D. Germline CDR1 reads SQVTM; CDR2 reads ANQGSEA. The CDR3 has 12 residues. The V end lost 3 bases, the J end lost 5 bases, and 5 bases lay between the germline ends. CDR3 sequence (DNA): TGCAGCGTTGAGGGAGATAATTCACCCCTCCACTTT. It is translated as CSVEGDNSPLHF.

V and J are TRBV19 and TRBJ2-5; TRBD1 aligns across 8 bases. The CDR3 is made up of 14 amino acids. Per the germline V gene, CDR1 is LNHDA and CDR2 is SQIVND (reference sequence). V dropped 6 bases and J dropped 2; count of bases not matched to a gene: 5. CDR3 loop: CASSITGGQETQYF. Here the CDR3 DNA reads TGTGCCAGTAGCATCACAGGGGGGCAAGAGACCCAGTACTTC.